This TCR beta chain was identified in a study of cytomegalovirus exposure and HLA in healthy donors. Worth noting for this clone: The antigen is unknown.

Clones were sequenced by immunoSEQ multiplex PCR, and TCRdb holds only the in-frame ones, with some missing. The sample shows about 330,000 clones, approximately 90% of them seen only once. The length of the CDR3 is 14 residues. V was trimmed by 5 bases and J by 8 bases, leaving 16 bases between them. Germline V lookup: CDR1 SGDLS, CDR2 YYNGEE. Study-level findings and limits: Most TCR sequences were seen very rarely across donors, but some public TCRs occurred in many. The study listed roughly 160 cytomegalovirus-associated TCR beta chains.

The rearrangement links TRBV9 to TRBJ2-2; D is perhaps TRBD1 or TRBD2 (6 bases each). The receptor was isolated from a woman aged 25 to 39 in good health and CMV-seropositive. The sequencing sample was made of PBMCs. In DNA, the CDR3 is TGTGCCAGCAGAGGCCGGGGGCAGGAAGGGGAGCTGTTTTTT. The encoded protein is CASRGRGQEGELFF.